Listed below are T cell receptor beta chains from one sample, sequenced in a study of CD8 T cells in Susac syndrome. From the immunoSEQ multiplex PCR reads, TCRdb called clonotypes with MiXCR, one entry per CDR3 protein. Of 100,000 to 150,000 distinct CDR3 sequences detected, roughly 93% appear once; the ten largest clones hold roughly 0.33%. Sequencing was carried out using CD8+ T cells from PBMCs. Every receptor here comes from a human donor with multiple sclerosis. The CDR3 runs from the conserved cysteine through the conserved F or W. The order of the fields is J gene, clone size, V gene, CDR3 length, D gene, CDR3 protein, CDR3 DNA. D genes are given only for firm matches. Not every row has a clone size; where given, it reads once, few, many or a size class.

j_gene: TRBJ1-3; abundance: -; v_gene: TRBV3-1; len: 14; d_gene: -; CDR3aa: CASSQGYKRNTIYF; CDR3nt: TGTGCCAGCAGCCAAGGCTACAAGAGAAACACCATATATTTT
j_gene: TRBJ2-1; abundance: few; v_gene: TRBV4-2; len: 16; d_gene: TRBD2; CDR3aa: CASSLGLAGGPGEQFF; CDR3nt: TGTGCCAGCAGCCTCGGACTAGCGGGAGGGCCAGGTGAGCAGTTCTTC
j_gene: TRBJ1-1; abundance: -; v_gene: TRBV7-2; len: 14; d_gene: TRBD1; CDR3aa: CASSLWDRGTEAFF; CDR3nt: TGTGCCAGCAGCTTGTGGGACAGAGGCACTGAAGCTTTCTTT
j_gene: TRBJ2-2; abundance: once; v_gene: TRBV12-3/TRBV12-4; len: 15; d_gene: -; CDR3aa: CASSFPGRNTGELFF; CDR3nt: TGTGCCAGCAGTTTCCCGGGACGAAACACCGGGGAGCTGTTTTTT
j_gene: TRBJ2-1; abundance: -; v_gene: TRBV23-1; len: 15; d_gene: TRBD2; CDR3aa: CASSHSGGAYNEQFF; CDR3nt: TGCGCCAGCAGTCATAGCGGGGGGGCTTACAATGAGCAGTTCTTC
j_gene: TRBJ2-1; abundance: -; v_gene: TRBV7-2; len: 18; d_gene: TRBD1; CDR3aa: CASSIPRDRGHTYNEQFF; CDR3nt: TGTGCCAGCAGCATACCCCGGGACAGGGGGCACACCTACAATGAGCAGTTCTTC
j_gene: TRBJ2-2; abundance: -; v_gene: TRBV4-1; len: 12; d_gene: -; CDR3aa: CASATGPGELFF; CDR3nt: TGCGCCAGCGCAACAGGGCCCGGGGAGCTGTTTTTT
j_gene: TRBJ2-1; abundance: -; v_gene: TRBV2; len: 14; d_gene: -; CDR3aa: CASRTSPTSVEQFF; CDR3nt: TGTGCCAGCAGGACCTCCCCAACGAGCGTTGAGCAGTTCTTC
j_gene: TRBJ2-1; abundance: -; v_gene: TRBV7-6; len: 15; d_gene: -; CDR3aa: CASSLGSGSYNEQFF; CDR3nt: TGTGCCAGCAGCTTAGGCTCAGGCTCCTACAATGAGCAGTTCTTC
j_gene: TRBJ1-5; abundance: -; v_gene: TRBV12-5; len: 15; d_gene: TRBD1; CDR3aa: CASGSTGPSNQPQHF; CDR3nt: TGTGCTAGTGGTTCGACAGGGCCTAGCAATCAGCCCCAGCATTTT